This T cell receptor beta chain was observed in a study of cytomegalovirus exposure and HLA in healthy donors. As for the study in general: Within an early data release were tens of millions of unique TCRs drawn from HLA-typed donors.

Primers included in the PCR were 60 Vbeta and 13 Jbeta primers. Generated by immunoSEQ multiplex PCR, the TCRdb table keeps only in-frame clones and is missing some. The repertoire holds tens of thousands of clones, with about 83% as singletons. This CDR3 is 12 amino acids long. CDR1 is SGHRS and CDR2 is YFSETQ in the germline V gene. V was shortened by 3 bases and J by 3 bases, with 7 bases between the two germline ends. With respect to this clone: Its antigen is not known.

Findings of the study overall: Most TCR sequences showed up rarely, but some public TCRs showed up in many donors. Fewer N-insertions than the roughly 670-donor mean were reportedly shown by an Asian-associated ancestry cluster in a later analysis.

The receptor's source is a woman under 30 in good health and CMV-seropositive. Material: PBMCs. The chain uses TRBV5-1 and TRBJ2-7; D is possibly TRBD2 (6 bases). As DNA, the CDR3 is TGCGCCAGCAGCTCGGAGGGCTACGAGCAGTACTTC. Encoded protein: CASSSEGYEQYF. Full variable domain (remainder filled in from reference TRBV5-1 and TRBJ2-7): KAGVTQTPRYLIKTRGQQVTLSCSPISGHRSVSWYQQTPGQGLQFLFEYFSETQRNKGNFPGRFSGRQFSNSRSEMNVSTLELGDSALYLCASSSEGYEQYFGPGTRLTVT.